Below, 7 T cell receptor beta chains from the same sample are listed, as sequenced in a study of shared clonotypes between healthy human individuals. Terminally differentiated effector memory CD45RA+ cells were excluded by CCR7 positive selection of CD45RO-negative cells. Only in-frame clones appear in the TCRdb table, and some are missing; sequencing was by immunoSEQ multiplex PCR. The sample yields more than 2 million clones, approximately 95% seen once. Sequencing was done on a sample of naive CD8+ T cells sorted from blood. The receptors were sampled from a man aged 18 to 29 in good health.

The chain combines TRBV4-1 with TRBJ2-7, with a possible D match to TRBD2 (5 bases). The germline gives CDR1 MGHRA, CDR2 YSYEKL. V lost 3 bases and J 2 bases, leaving 14 bases between the germline ends. CDR3 length equals 15 residues. In DNA form, the CDR3 reads TGCGCCAGCAGCCACGGAGGATCACGAACCTACGAGCAGTACTTC. Translating gives CASSHGGSRTYEQYF.

For the CDR3, the DNA is TGCAGTGCTAGATTCATCACTGAAGCTTTCTTT. Its protein is CSARFITEAFF. V and J are TRBV20-1 and TRBJ1-1; unclear D gene. The CDR3 loop spans 11 amino acids. Trimming cost V 2 bases and J 4 bases, with 5 bases left between them. The germline gives CDR1 DFQATT, CDR2 SNEGSKA (reference sequence).

The chain couples TRBV11-2 to TRBJ1-1; 9 bases line up with TRBD1. Unmatched junction bases numbered 5, after V lost 3 bases and J lost 3 bases. The CDR3 has 15 amino acids. Looked up from germline, CDR1 is SGHAT and CDR2 is FQNNGV. The CDR3 sequence: CASSFVWTGDTEAFF. As DNA, the CDR3 is TGTGCCAGCAGCTTTGTGTGGACAGGGGACACTGAAGCTTTCTTT.

The chain employs TRBV2 and TRBJ2-4; tentative D call: TRBD2 (6 bases). Per germline, CDR1 SNHLY and CDR2 FYNNEI. V was cut by 2 bases and J by 5 bases, with 13 bases left in between. CDR3 length: 15 amino acids. CDR3 protein: CASSEWLAEQNIQYF. The CDR3 region has the DNA TGTGCCAGCAGTGAATGGTTAGCGGAGCAAAACATTCAGTACTTC.

As to this clone: Germline and junction disagree at one end, which may indicate a read error. The CDR3 spells CAVSDTGPEKLFF. CDR3 coding DNA: TGTGCCGTCAGTGATACAGGACCAGAAAAACTGTTTTTT. The J gene is TRBJ1-4, the V gene TRBV10-3; possibly TRBD1 for D (5 bases). The length of the CDR3 is 13 residues. The germline CDR1 and CDR2 sequences are ENHRY and SYGVKD.

The chain couples TRBV7-8 to TRBJ2-1; 11 bases are shared with TRBD2. From germline, CDR1 is SGHVS and CDR2 FQNEAQ. The CDR3 extends over 17 amino acids. Trimming took 0 bases from V and 4 from J; bases not matched to a gene: 5. CDR3 DNA sequence: TGTGCCAGCAGCTTAGCGATGACTAGCGGGATTTACAATGAGCAGTTCTTC. This gives the protein CASSLAMTSGIYNEQFF.

The chain recombines TRBV4-1 with TRBJ2-5, with 8 bases lining up with TRBD1. CDR1 and CDR2 (germline): MGHRA, YSYEKL. V shed 0 bases and J 5 bases; nucleotides not matched to a gene: 11. The CDR3 length is 17 residues. The CDR3 loop reads CASSQDPRTGMTETQYF. CDR3 DNA sequence: TGCGCCAGCAGCCAAGACCCCAGGACAGGGATGACTGAGACCCAGTACTTC.